These T cell receptor beta chains were read from a single sample in a study of T cells after posttransplantation cyclophosphamide. Sequenced by immunoSEQ multiplex PCR; TCRdb stores in-frame clones only, minus some. The record shows about 3,100 clones for this sample, with no singletons present. This material consisted of PBMCs, taken 84 days after allogeneic stem cell transplant with posttransplant cyclophosphamide. The origin of the receptors is a female patient in her thirties or forties who received an allogeneic stem cell transplant from a related donor, was CMV-positive, and had no GVHD. Some T cells may possibly be graft donor cells. The CDR3 runs from the conserved cysteine through the conserved F or W. Fields, in order: clone size, V gene, D gene, J gene, CDR3 protein, CDR3 DNA. The D gene is left open where the match is weak. For some rows the clone size is stated as once, few or many, or as a class when expanded; others skip it.

size: -; V: TRBV28; D: -; J: TRBJ1-5; CDR3: CASSSPGSQPQHF; DNA: TGTGCCAGCAGTTCCCCAGGGTCCCAGCCCCAGCATTTT
size: many; V: TRBV6-5; D: -; J: TRBJ2-7; CDR3: CASSRAGTPFPEQYF; DNA: TGTGCCAGCAGTCGGGCCGGGACTCCCTTCCCCGAGCAGTACTTC
size: many; V: TRBV11-2; D: TRBD2; J: TRBJ2-1; CDR3: CASSLSGGAINEQFF; DNA: TGTGCCAGCAGCCTTAGCGGGGGGGCCATAAATGAGCAGTTCTTC
size: medium-sized; V: TRBV7-2; D: -; J: TRBJ1-5; CDR3: CASSLYRSQPQHF; DNA: TGTGCCAGCAGCCTCTACAGGAGCCAGCCCCAGCATTTT
size: many; V: TRBV19; D: TRBD1; J: TRBJ2-3; CDR3: CASTQGAGDTQYF; DNA: TGTGCCAGTACCCAGGGGGCTGGGGATACGCAGTATTTT
size: -; V: TRBV9; D: -; J: TRBJ2-7; CDR3: CASSFEQETAYEQYF; DNA: TGTGCCAGCAGCTTCGAACAGGAGACGGCCTACGAGCAGTACTTC
size: many; V: TRBV28; D: -; J: TRBJ2-7; CDR3: CASSLNGQPYEQYF; DNA: TGTGCCAGCAGTTTAAACGGACAGCCGTACGAGCAGTACTTC
size: many; V: TRBV4-1; D: -; J: TRBJ1-6; CDR3: CASSQVNSLSPLHF; DNA: TGCGCCAGCAGCCAAGTGAACAGCCTTTCACCCCTCCACTTT
size: many; V: TRBV13; D: TRBD1; J: TRBJ1-6; CDR3: CASSEGQGDSDSPLHF; DNA: TGTGCCAGCAGTGAAGGACAGGGAGACTCGGATTCACCCCTCCACTTT
size: few; V: TRBV9; D: TRBD1; J: TRBJ1-2; CDR3: CASSAQQGNKLANYGYTF; DNA: TGTGCCAGCAGCGCTCAACAGGGGAACAAGTTAGCTAACTATGGCTACACCTTC
size: many; V: TRBV18; D: TRBD1; J: TRBJ1-4; CDR3: CASSRRQGEDEKLFF; DNA: TGTGCCAGCTCCCGCAGACAGGGAGAAGATGAAAAACTGTTTTTT
size: many; V: TRBV4-3; D: TRBD1; J: TRBJ1-6; CDR3: CASSRSGTGNSPLHF; DNA: TGCGCCAGCAGCCGATCCGGGACAGGGAATTCACCCCTCCACTTT
size: -; V: TRBV9; D: -; J: TRBJ2-7; CDR3: CAIIFKQKTAYEQYF; DNA: TGTGCTATTATTTTCAAACAGAAGACGGCATACGAGCAGTACTTC
size: many; V: TRBV5-4; D: -; J: TRBJ1-2; CDR3: CASSLEGDYGYTF; DNA: TGTGCCAGCAGCTTGGAAGGTGACTATGGCTACACCTTC
size: many; V: TRBV2; D: -; J: TRBJ1-1; CDR3: CASSVDLAASDTEAFF; DNA: TGTGCCAGCAGTGTCGATTTGGCGGCGAGCGACACTGAAGCTTTCTTT
size: many; V: TRBV7-3; D: TRBD2; J: TRBJ2-3; CDR3: CASSLGMGGVTDTQYF; DNA: TGTGCCAGCAGCTTAGGGATGGGGGGGGTCACAGATACGCAGTATTTT
size: many; V: TRBV5-1; D: TRBD1; J: TRBJ2-2; CDR3: CASSLKGTGNTGELFF; DNA: TGCGCCAGCAGCTTGAAGGGGACAGGGAACACCGGGGAGCTGTTTTTT
size: few; V: TRBV24-1; D: -; J: TRBJ2-7; CDR3: CATMGQNIPVTSSEVGEQYF; DNA: TGTGCCACCATGGGACAAAACATCCCCGTAACGTCTTCGGAGGTGGGTGAGCAGTACTTC
size: many; V: TRBV9; D: -; J: TRBJ2-7; CDR3: CAFFFKQETAYEQYF; DNA: TGTGCCTTTTTTTTCAAGCAGGAGACGGCATACGAGCAGTACTTC
size: many; V: TRBV12-3/TRBV12-4; D: -; J: TRBJ2-7; CDR3: CASSPTRGYEQYF; DNA: TGTGCCAGCAGTCCTACGCGGGGTTACGAGCAGTACTTC
size: many; V: TRBV9; D: -; J: TRBJ2-7; CDR3: CVFIFKQETAYEQYF; DNA: TGTGTCTTTATTTTCAAACAGGAGACGGCCTACGAGCAGTACTTC
size: many; V: TRBV18; D: -; J: TRBJ2-3; CDR3: CASSAETSTDTQYF; DNA: TGTGCCAGCTCAGCGGAAACTAGCACAGATACGCAGTATTTT
size: few; V: TRBV4-1; D: TRBD2; J: TRBJ2-3; CDR3: CASSQEGGLAQDTQYF; DNA: TGCGCCAGCAGCCAAGAAGGGGGACTAGCGCAAGATACGCAGTATTTT
size: few; V: TRBV7-6; D: -; J: TRBJ2-3; CDR3: CASSANREPDTQYF; DNA: TGTGCCAGCAGCGCAAACAGGGAACCAGATACGCAGTATTTT